This is a list of T cell receptor beta chains from one sample in a study of blood T cell repertoires in COVID-19. Assay used: immunoSEQ multiplex PCR; TCRdb lists only in-frame clones, some missing. The sample includes just over 150,000 clones, approximately 90% seen only once; the top ten take 6.6%. The sequenced sample was PBMCs or T cells enriched from blood (not recorded which). Receptors originate from a woman between 45 and 60 years old who had recovered from COVID-19. Both conserved end residues are part of each CDR3. Each record gives: D gene, V gene, J gene, clone size, CDR3 protein, CDR3 DNA. D genes are given only for firm matches. Some rows have no size entry. The others give once, few or many, or a class for an expanded clone.

d_call: TRBD1
v_call: TRBV5-1
j_call: TRBJ1-2
clone_size: -
cdr3_aa: CASSWGDRSLNYGYTF
cdr3_nt: TGCGCCAGCAGTTGGGGGGACAGGTCTCTTAACTATGGCTACACCTTC

d_call: TRBD1
v_call: TRBV30
j_call: TRBJ1-1
clone_size: -
cdr3_aa: CAWSARDRGLTEAFF
cdr3_nt: TGTGCCTGGAGTGCCCGGGACAGGGGGCTCACTGAAGCTTTCTTT

d_call: -
v_call: TRBV19
j_call: TRBJ1-2
clone_size: -
cdr3_aa: CASSPRLQENYGYTF
cdr3_nt: TGTGCCAGTAGTCCGAGATTACAGGAGAACTATGGCTACACCTTC

d_call: TRBD1
v_call: TRBV5-6
j_call: TRBJ2-5
clone_size: -
cdr3_aa: CASSLGIGDREETQYF
cdr3_nt: TGTGCCAGCAGCTTGGGGATCGGGGACAGGGAAGAGACCCAGTACTTC

d_call: TRBD1
v_call: TRBV9
j_call: TRBJ1-6
clone_size: -
cdr3_aa: CASSVTEGTGARSPLHF
cdr3_nt: TGTGCCAGCAGCGTAACCGAAGGGACAGGGGCCCGTTCACCCCTCCACTTT

d_call: TRBD1
v_call: TRBV6-5
j_call: TRBJ1-6
clone_size: -
cdr3_aa: CASSYSDRVIDSPLHF
cdr3_nt: TGTGCCAGCAGTTACTCGGACAGGGTAATCGATTCACCCCTCCACTTT

d_call: TRBD1
v_call: TRBV2
j_call: TRBJ1-2
clone_size: -
cdr3_aa: CASRDRDNYGYTF
cdr3_nt: TGTGCCAGCCGGGACAGGGATAACTATGGCTACACCTTC

d_call: -
v_call: TRBV6-5
j_call: TRBJ1-5
clone_size: -
cdr3_aa: CASSYAGFNQPQHF
cdr3_nt: TGTGCCAGCAGTTACGCAGGGTTCAATCAGCCCCAGCATTTT

d_call: TRBD2
v_call: TRBV4-3
j_call: TRBJ2-3
clone_size: -
cdr3_aa: CASSRGLATDTQYF
cdr3_nt: TGCGCCAGCAGCCGCGGACTAGCGACGGATACGCAGTATTTT

d_call: TRBD1
v_call: TRBV2
j_call: TRBJ1-6
clone_size: -
cdr3_aa: CASSSDRVSPLHF
cdr3_nt: TGTGCCAGCAGTTCGGACAGGGTTTCACCCCTCCACTTT

d_call: TRBD1
v_call: TRBV6-2/TRBV6-3
j_call: TRBJ2-7
clone_size: -
cdr3_aa: CASSLTGANYEQYF
cdr3_nt: TGTGCCAGCAGCCTGACAGGGGCAAACTACGAGCAGTACTTC

d_call: TRBD1
v_call: TRBV5-8
j_call: TRBJ1-1
clone_size: -
cdr3_aa: CASSLTAGTANTEAFF
cdr3_nt: TGTGCCAGCAGCTTGACCGCCGGGACAGCGAACACTGAAGCTTTCTTT

d_call: TRBD1
v_call: TRBV5-6
j_call: TRBJ2-5
clone_size: -
cdr3_aa: CASSRTGGVSETQYF
cdr3_nt: TGTGCCAGCAGCCGGACAGGGGGCGTTTCGGAGACCCAGTACTTC

d_call: TRBD2
v_call: TRBV7-2
j_call: TRBJ2-5
clone_size: once
cdr3_aa: CASSPPRGGSWETQYF
cdr3_nt: TGTGCCAGCAGCCCCCCCCGGGGGGGAAGTTGGGAGACCCAGTACTTC

d_call: -
v_call: TRBV29-1
j_call: TRBJ1-1
clone_size: -
cdr3_aa: CSVAGLAEGTEAFF
cdr3_nt: TGCAGCGTCGCCGGACTGGCCGAGGGCACTGAAGCTTTCTTT

d_call: TRBD1
v_call: TRBV7-3
j_call: TRBJ1-1
clone_size: -
cdr3_aa: CASHEVRNRGDTEAFF
cdr3_nt: TGTGCCAGTCACGAAGTAAGAAACAGGGGTGACACTGAAGCTTTCTTT

d_call: TRBD1
v_call: TRBV29-1
j_call: TRBJ1-1
clone_size: -
cdr3_aa: CSVIRQGASTEAFF
cdr3_nt: TGCAGCGTTATCCGACAGGGGGCGAGCACTGAAGCTTTCTTT

d_call: -
v_call: TRBV9
j_call: TRBJ1-1
clone_size: -
cdr3_aa: CASSRTFSMNTEAFF
cdr3_nt: TGTGCCAGCAGTCGGACATTTAGTATGAACACTGAAGCTTTCTTT

d_call: -
v_call: TRBV4-3
j_call: TRBJ2-1
clone_size: -
cdr3_aa: CASSQDLPDEQFF
cdr3_nt: TGCGCCAGCAGCCAAGACCTCCCGGATGAGCAGTTCTTC

d_call: -
v_call: TRBV7-3
j_call: TRBJ1-1
clone_size: -
cdr3_aa: CASGEGNTEAFF
cdr3_nt: TGTGCCAGCGGGGAGGGAAACACTGAAGCTTTCTTT

d_call: -
v_call: TRBV6-5
j_call: TRBJ1-1
clone_size: -
cdr3_aa: CASRGQIAEAFF
cdr3_nt: TGTGCCAGCAGGGGACAAATCGCTGAAGCTTTCTTT

d_call: TRBD2
v_call: TRBV6-6
j_call: TRBJ2-7
clone_size: -
cdr3_aa: CASSSTLAGGTYEQYF
cdr3_nt: TGTGCCAGCAGCTCTACTCTAGCGGGGGGTACCTACGAGCAGTACTTC

d_call: TRBD1
v_call: TRBV20-1
j_call: TRBJ2-3
clone_size: -
cdr3_aa: CSASGGTGRGSDTQYF
cdr3_nt: TGCAGTGCTAGTGGAGGGACAGGGAGGGGGTCAGATACGCAGTATTTT

d_call: -
v_call: TRBV7-3
j_call: TRBJ2-7
clone_size: -
cdr3_aa: CASSLTGTLGDEQYF
cdr3_nt: TGTGCCAGCAGCTTAACAGGGACTTTGGGGGACGAGCAGTACTTC

d_call: -
v_call: TRBV5-1
j_call: TRBJ1-6
clone_size: once
cdr3_aa: CASSLDLQGQSSYNSPLHF
cdr3_nt: TGCGCCAGCAGCTTGGATCTACAGGGCCAGAGCTCCTATAATTCACCCCTCCACTTT

d_call: TRBD1
v_call: TRBV18
j_call: TRBJ1-1
clone_size: -
cdr3_aa: CASSQQGGAEAFF
cdr3_nt: TGTGCCAGCTCACAACAGGGGGGCGCTGAAGCTTTCTTT

d_call: -
v_call: TRBV7-3
j_call: TRBJ1-2
clone_size: -
cdr3_aa: CASSSQPGVNYGYTF
cdr3_nt: TGTGCCAGCAGCTCGCAGCCGGGGGTGAACTATGGCTACACCTTC

d_call: TRBD1
v_call: TRBV27
j_call: TRBJ2-2
clone_size: -
cdr3_aa: CASSQPGQGWSGELFF
cdr3_nt: TGTGCCAGCAGTCAACCGGGACAGGGCTGGAGCGGGGAGCTGTTTTTT

d_call: TRBD1
v_call: TRBV15
j_call: TRBJ1-5
clone_size: -
cdr3_aa: CATSRDEVGQGRGGQPQHF
cdr3_nt: TGTGCCACCAGCAGAGATGAGGTCGGACAGGGAAGGGGAGGTCAGCCCCAGCATTTT

d_call: -
v_call: TRBV27
j_call: TRBJ1-5
clone_size: -
cdr3_aa: CASSDKYSNQPQHF
cdr3_nt: TGTGCCAGCAGCGACAAGTATAGCAATCAGCCCCAGCATTTT

d_call: -
v_call: TRBV5-1
j_call: TRBJ1-2
clone_size: -
cdr3_aa: CASSAGTSLDGYTF
cdr3_nt: TGCGCCAGCAGCGCAGGAACCTCATTGGATGGCTACACCTTC

d_call: -
v_call: TRBV4-3
j_call: TRBJ1-5
clone_size: few
cdr3_aa: CASSQESGDQPQHF
cdr3_nt: TGCGCCAGCAGCCAAGAGTCGGGAGATCAGCCCCAGCATTTT

d_call: -
v_call: TRBV3-1/TRBV3-2
j_call: TRBJ2-2
clone_size: -
cdr3_aa: CASSPHRVGGELFF
cdr3_nt: TGTGCCAGCAGCCCCCACAGGGTTGGCGGGGAGCTGTTTTTT

d_call: -
v_call: TRBV11-2
j_call: TRBJ2-3
clone_size: -
cdr3_aa: CASSSVAGTSTDTQYF
cdr3_nt: TGTGCCAGCAGCTCAGTGGCCGGGACTAGCACAGATACGCAGTATTTT

d_call: TRBD1
v_call: TRBV12-3/TRBV12-4
j_call: TRBJ2-1
clone_size: -
cdr3_aa: CASSSASDRRQFF
cdr3_nt: TGTGCCAGCAGTTCAGCTTCGGACAGGAGGCAGTTCTTC

d_call: -
v_call: TRBV24-1
j_call: TRBJ2-1
clone_size: once
cdr3_aa: CATSYGTPRGNEQFF
cdr3_nt: TGTGCCACCAGTTACGGCACCCCAAGGGGCAATGAGCAGTTCTTC